A few counts support the clone carrying this T cell receptor beta chain. Antigen: not known. The PCR employed 60 Vbeta primers together with 13 Jbeta primers. The table came from immunoSEQ multiplex PCR; TCRdb's copy has only in-frame clones and leaves some out. Counted here are nearly 95,000 clones, 75% to 80% occurring once; the ten biggest clones make up about 3.8%. The CDR3 length is 13 residues. V lost 5 bases, J lost 5 bases, and 12 bases lay in between. Germline V gene sequence: CDR1 KGHSH, CDR2 LQKENI. This record belongs to a study of cytomegalovirus exposure and HLA in healthy donors. Study-level points and caveats: Presence/absence analysis assumed near-uniform sequencing depth across donors.

The sequenced sample consisted of PBMCs. This clonotype was sampled from a woman between 40 and 50 years old in good health and CMV-seronegative. The chain is built from TRBV18 and TRBJ1-1; a weak D match, TRBD1 (6 bases). CDR3 loop: CASSKNRETEAFF. CDR3 DNA: TGTGCCAGCTCAAAGAACAGGGAGACTGAAGCTTTCTTT.